This T cell receptor beta chain emerged from a study of cytomegalovirus exposure and HLA in healthy donors. The length of the CDR3 is 13 residues. The germline CDR1 and CDR2 sequences are KGHSH and LQKENI. V lost 0 bases to trimming and J lost 8 bases, with 9 bases between them. The study ran its PCR with 60 Vbeta and 13 Jbeta primers. The assay was immunoSEQ multiplex PCR, and TCRdb's table has in-frame clones only and misses some. The sample lists around 210,000 clones, 78% occurring once. A few counts support this clone. The TCR comes from a boy aged 5-17 years in good health and CMV-seronegative. Sequencing was carried out using PBMCs. The chain links TRBV18 to TRBJ2-3, with D uncertain. The CDR3 region is CASSPPRMGTQYF. CDR3 nucleotide sequence: TGTGCCAGCTCACCACCCAGGATGGGTACGCAGTATTTT.